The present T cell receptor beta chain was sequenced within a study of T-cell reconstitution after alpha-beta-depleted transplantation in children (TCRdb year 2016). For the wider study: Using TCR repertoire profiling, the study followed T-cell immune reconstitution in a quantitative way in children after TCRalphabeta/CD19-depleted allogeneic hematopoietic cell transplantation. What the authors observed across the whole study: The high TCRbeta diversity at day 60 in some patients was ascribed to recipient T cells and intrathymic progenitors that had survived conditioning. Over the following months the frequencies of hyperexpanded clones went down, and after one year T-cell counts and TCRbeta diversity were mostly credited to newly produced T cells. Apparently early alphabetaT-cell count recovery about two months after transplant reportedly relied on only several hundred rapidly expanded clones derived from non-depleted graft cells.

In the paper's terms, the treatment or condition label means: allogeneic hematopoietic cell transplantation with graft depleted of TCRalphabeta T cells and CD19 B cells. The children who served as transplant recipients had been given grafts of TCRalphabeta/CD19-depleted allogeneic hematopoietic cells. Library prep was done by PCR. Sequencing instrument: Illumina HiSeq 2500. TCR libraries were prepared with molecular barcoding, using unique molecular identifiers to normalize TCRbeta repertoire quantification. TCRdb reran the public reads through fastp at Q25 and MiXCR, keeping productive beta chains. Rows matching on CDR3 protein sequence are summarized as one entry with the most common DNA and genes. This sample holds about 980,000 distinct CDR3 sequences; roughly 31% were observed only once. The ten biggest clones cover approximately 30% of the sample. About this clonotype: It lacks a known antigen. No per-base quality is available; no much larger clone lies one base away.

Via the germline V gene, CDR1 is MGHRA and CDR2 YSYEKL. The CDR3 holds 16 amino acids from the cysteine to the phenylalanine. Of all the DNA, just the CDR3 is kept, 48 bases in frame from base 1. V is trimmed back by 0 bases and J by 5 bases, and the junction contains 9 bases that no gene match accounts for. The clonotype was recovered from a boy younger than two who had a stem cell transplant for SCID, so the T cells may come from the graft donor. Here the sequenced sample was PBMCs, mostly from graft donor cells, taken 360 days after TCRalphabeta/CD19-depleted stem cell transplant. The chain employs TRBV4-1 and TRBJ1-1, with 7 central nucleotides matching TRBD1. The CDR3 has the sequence CASSQDDRVRSTEAFF. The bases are TGCGCCAGCAGCCAAGATGACAGGGTTCGATCTACTGAAGCTTTCTTT.